This TCR beta chain was sequenced during a study of vaccination effects on CD4 cells after COVID-19. Ahead of sequencing, the ViraFEST assay grew antigen-specific CD4+ T cells using viral peptide pools. Investigators separated out CD4+ T cells once around nine days of culture had passed. No vaccinee had earlier SARS-CoV-2 infection, and nucleocapsid antibodies were negative. A few million PBMC were placed in each well, which was supplemented with approximately 9.7 IU/ml IL-2 and 8.5 to 10 ug/ml peptides. The junction had 8 bases not matched to a gene; V was cut back by 4 bases and J by 9 bases. Germline V gene data show CDR1 as SGHTS and CDR2 as YDEGEE. The CDR3 loop spans 14 amino acids. Clones were sequenced by immunoSEQ multiplex PCR, and TCRdb holds only the in-frame ones, with some missing. The table includes more than 20,000 clones, around 70% detected once. As regards this clone: Its antigen remains unidentified.

This rearrangement joins TRBV5-8 to TRBJ2-1; 9 bases line up with TRBD2. The sample was CD4+ T cells from PBMCs cultured with SARS-CoV-2 spike peptides, taken before COVID-19 vaccination. The TCR originated in a human donor who received a COVID-19 vaccine. The CDR3 nucleotides are TGTGCCAGCAGCCATCTAGCGGGGCGTGGTGAGCAGTTCTTC. Translated: CASSHLAGRGEQFF.